The TCR beta chain described here comes from a study of breast tumors, draining lymph nodes, adjacent tissues. One entry per CDR3 protein, called by TCRdb with MiXCR from the multiplex PCR reads. The repertoire holds 150,000 to 200,000 distinct CDR3 sequences, with around 35% as singletons. Study-wide points: That most tumor T cells come from lymph nodes remained unproven.

Axillary draining lymph nodes of breast cancer patients supplied the node samples. The CDR3 is 14 amino acids in total, end residues counted. Germline values: CDR1 SGDLS, CDR2 YYNGEE. This clonotype was observed at least ten times. Its cognate antigen is unknown. This may stem from a read error, because a much larger clone lies one nucleotide away. No DNA is shown, since the ends of the CDR3 on it are uncertain; the CDR3 is the one TCRdb lists. The receptor was derived from a female donor with breast cancer. Some clones in this sample may be carry-over from other donors' samples. What was sequenced was axillary lymph node tissue. J is TRBJ2-7 and V is TRBV9; TRBD1 is taken as the D call from the table, unchecked against the DNA. The CDR3 reads CASSVGQGAYEQSF.